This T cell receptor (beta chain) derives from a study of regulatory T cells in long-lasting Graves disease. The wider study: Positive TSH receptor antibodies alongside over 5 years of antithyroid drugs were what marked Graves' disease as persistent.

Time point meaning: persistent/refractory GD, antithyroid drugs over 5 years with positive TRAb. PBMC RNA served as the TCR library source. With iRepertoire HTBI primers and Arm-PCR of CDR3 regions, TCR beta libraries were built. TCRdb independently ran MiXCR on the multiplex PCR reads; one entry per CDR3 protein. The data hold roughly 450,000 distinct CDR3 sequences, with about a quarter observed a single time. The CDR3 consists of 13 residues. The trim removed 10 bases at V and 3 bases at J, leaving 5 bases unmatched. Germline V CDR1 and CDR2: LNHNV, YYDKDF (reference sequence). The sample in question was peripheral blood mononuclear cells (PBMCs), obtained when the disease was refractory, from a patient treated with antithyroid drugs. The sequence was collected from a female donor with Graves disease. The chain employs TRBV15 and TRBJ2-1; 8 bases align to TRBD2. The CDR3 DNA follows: TGTGCCAGCACTAGCGGAGACTACAATGAGCAGTTCTTC. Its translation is CASTSGDYNEQFF.